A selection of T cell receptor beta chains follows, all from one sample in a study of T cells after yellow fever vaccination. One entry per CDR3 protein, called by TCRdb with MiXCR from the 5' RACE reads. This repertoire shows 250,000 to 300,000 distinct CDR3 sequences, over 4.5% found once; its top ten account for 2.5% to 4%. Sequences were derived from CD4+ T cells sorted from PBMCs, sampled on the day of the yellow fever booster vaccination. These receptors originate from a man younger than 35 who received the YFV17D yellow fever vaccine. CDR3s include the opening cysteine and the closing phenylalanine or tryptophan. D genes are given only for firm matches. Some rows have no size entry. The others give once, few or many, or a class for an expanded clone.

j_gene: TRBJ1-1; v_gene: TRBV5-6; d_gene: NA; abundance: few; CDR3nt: TGTGCCAGCGAGACGGACATGAACACTGAAGCTTTCTTT; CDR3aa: CASETDMNTEAFF
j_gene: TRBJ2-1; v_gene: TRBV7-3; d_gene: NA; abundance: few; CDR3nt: TGTGCCAGCAGCCCGGACTTATCCGAGTACAATGAGCAGTTCTTC; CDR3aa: CASSPDLSEYNEQFF
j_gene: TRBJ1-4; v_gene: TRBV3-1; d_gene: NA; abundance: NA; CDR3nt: TGTGCCAGCAGCCTAGGATGGAGTGAAAAACTGTTTTTT; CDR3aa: CASSLGWSEKLFF
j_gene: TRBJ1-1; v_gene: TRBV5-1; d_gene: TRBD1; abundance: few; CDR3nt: TGCGCCAGCAGCTTTCTGACAGGGAGAATGAACACTGAAGCTTTCTTT; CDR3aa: CASSFLTGRMNTEAFF
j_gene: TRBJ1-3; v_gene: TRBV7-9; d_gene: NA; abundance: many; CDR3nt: TGTGCCAGCAGCTTCGATCGCGTACTCTCTGGAAACACCATATATTTT; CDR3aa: CASSFDRVLSGNTIYF
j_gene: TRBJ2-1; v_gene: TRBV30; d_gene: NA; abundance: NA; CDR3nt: TGTGCCTGGAGCGGGGGAGGAGGTGAGCAGTTCTTC; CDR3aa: CAWSGGGGEQFF
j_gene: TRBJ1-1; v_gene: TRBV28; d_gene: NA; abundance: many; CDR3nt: TGTGCCAGCAGTTTACACACCGAAGCTTTCTTT; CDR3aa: CASSLHTEAFF
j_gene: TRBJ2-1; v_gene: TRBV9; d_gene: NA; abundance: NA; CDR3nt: TGTGCCAGCAGCGCTCCGGGCGGGGGCGTCAATGAGCAGTTCTTC; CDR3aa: CASSAPGGGVNEQFF
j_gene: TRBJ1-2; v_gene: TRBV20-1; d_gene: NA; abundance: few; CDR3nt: TGCAGTGCTGGGCCCTGGGGGGGCTACACCTTC; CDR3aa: CSAGPWGGYTF
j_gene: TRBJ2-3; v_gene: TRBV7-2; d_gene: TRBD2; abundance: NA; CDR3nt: TGTGCCAGCAGCACCGGACTAGCGGGGGGCCGCTTAACAGATACGCAGTATTTT; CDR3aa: CASSTGLAGGRLTDTQYF
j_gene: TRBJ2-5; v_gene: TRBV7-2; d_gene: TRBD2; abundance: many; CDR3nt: TGTGCCAGCAGCTCGGGTCCGAGCGGGGGGCCAGTTCAAGAGACCCAGTACTTC; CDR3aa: CASSSGPSGGPVQETQYF
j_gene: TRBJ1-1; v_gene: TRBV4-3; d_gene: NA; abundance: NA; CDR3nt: TGCGCCAGCAGCCATGCCGACCGGGGGAACACTGAAGCTTTCTTT; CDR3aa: CASSHADRGNTEAFF
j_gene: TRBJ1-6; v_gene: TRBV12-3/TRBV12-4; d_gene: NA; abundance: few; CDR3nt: TGTGCCAGCAGTTTGGATAGGAGGGATTCACCCCTCCACTTT; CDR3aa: CASSLDRRDSPLHF
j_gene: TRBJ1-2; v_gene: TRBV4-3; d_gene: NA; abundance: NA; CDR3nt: TGCGCCAGCAGCCAAGATCGCCAGAGCTATGGCTACACCTTC; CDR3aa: CASSQDRQSYGYTF
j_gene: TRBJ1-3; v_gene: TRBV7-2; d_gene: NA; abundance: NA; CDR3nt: TGTGCCAGCAGCTCATCCGGGAGCCGTGGAAACACCATATATTTT; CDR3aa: CASSSSGSRGNTIYF
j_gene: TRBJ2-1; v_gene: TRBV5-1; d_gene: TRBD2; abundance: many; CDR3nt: TGCGCCAGCAGCTTGCGACTAGCGGGGGGCCACAATGAGCAGTTCTTC; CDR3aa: CASSLRLAGGHNEQFF
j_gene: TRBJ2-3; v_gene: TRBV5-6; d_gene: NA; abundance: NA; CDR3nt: TGTGCCAGCAGCTCACCGGGACTTCTCCTCGCAGATACGCAGTATTTT; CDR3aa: CASSSPGLLLADTQYF
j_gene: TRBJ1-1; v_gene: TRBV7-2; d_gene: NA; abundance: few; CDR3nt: TGTGCCAGCAGCTTAGTGGAGGCCACTGAAGCTTTCTTT; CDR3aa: CASSLVEATEAFF
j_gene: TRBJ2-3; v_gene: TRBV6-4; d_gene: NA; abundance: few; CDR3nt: TGTGCCAGCAGCCCCGCTTCTTCTAATACGCAGTATTTT; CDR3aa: CASSPASSNTQYF
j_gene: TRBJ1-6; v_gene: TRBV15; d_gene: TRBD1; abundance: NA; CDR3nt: TGTGCCACCAGCAGGCACAGGGGAGCCGATTCACCCCTCCACTTT; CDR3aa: CATSRHRGADSPLHF
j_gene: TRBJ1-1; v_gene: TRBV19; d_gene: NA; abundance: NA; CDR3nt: TGTGCCAGTAGTATCCTGACACCCACTGAAGCTTTCTTT; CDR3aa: CASSILTPTEAFF
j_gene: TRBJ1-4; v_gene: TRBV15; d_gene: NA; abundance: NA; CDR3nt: TGTGCCACCAGCAGAGAGGGGAGGCAGGGAGGAAAACTGTTTTTT; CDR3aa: CATSREGRQGGKLFF
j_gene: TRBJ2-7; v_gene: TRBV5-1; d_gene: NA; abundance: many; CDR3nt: TGCGCCAGTGCGTCGGGCTCCTACGAGCAGTACTTC; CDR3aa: CASASGSYEQYF
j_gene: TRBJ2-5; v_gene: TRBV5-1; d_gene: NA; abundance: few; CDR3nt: TGCGCCAGCAGCTTGGGACAGGCGTCGCTACAAGAGACCCAGTACTTC; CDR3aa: CASSLGQASLQETQYF
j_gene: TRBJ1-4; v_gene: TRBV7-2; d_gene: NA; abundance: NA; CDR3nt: TGTGCCAGCAGCTTAGAAGTTTGGTCATACCTGTTTTTT; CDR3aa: CASSLEVWSYLFF
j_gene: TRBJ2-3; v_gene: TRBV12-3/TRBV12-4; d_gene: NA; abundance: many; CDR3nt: TGTGCCCTTCGGCGGGGGACAGGCACCACAGATACGCAGTATTTT; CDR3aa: CALRRGTGTTDTQYF
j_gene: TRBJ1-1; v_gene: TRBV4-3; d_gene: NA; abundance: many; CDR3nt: TGCGCCAGCAGCCAACGGGGCCTGGGCACTGAAGCTTTCTTT; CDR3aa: CASSQRGLGTEAFF
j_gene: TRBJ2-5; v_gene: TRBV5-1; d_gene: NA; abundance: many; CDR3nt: TGCGCCAGCAGCTTGATTTCAGTACAAGAGACCCAGTACTTC; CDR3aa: CASSLISVQETQYF
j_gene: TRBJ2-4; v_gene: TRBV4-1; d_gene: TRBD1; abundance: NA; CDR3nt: TGCGCCAGCAGCCAAGACGAGGACAGGGGCCTTGGCATTCAGTACTTC; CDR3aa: CASSQDEDRGLGIQYF
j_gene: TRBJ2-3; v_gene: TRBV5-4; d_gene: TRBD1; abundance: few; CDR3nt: TGTGCCAGCAGCCCTAGGGACAGGGAGGCAGATACGCAGTATTTT; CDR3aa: CASSPRDREADTQYF
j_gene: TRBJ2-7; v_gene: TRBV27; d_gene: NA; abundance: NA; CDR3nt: TGTGCCAGCAGTTTGGGGGACAATAGTTCCGGGCAGTACTTC; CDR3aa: CASSLGDNSSGQYF
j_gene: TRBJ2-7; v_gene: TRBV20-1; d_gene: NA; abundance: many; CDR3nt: TGCAGTGCTAGAGATAGAAGGCAGGATGTTAGTTACGAGCAGTACTTC; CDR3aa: CSARDRRQDVSYEQYF
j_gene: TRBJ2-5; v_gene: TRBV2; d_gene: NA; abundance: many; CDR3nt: TGTGCCAGCAGTGGACAAGAGACCCAGTACTTC; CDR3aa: CASSGQETQYF
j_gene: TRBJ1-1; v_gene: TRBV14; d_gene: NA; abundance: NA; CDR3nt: TGTGCCAGCAGCCCATCGCAAGCTTTCTTT; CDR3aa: CASSPSQAFF
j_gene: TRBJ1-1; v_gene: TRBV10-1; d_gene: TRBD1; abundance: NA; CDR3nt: TGCGCCAGCAGTACAGGGGGGACTGAAGCTTTCTTT; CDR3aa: CASSTGGTEAFF
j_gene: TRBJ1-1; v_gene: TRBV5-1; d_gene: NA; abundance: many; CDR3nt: TGCGCCAGCAGCCTGCCCGGGAGCTACACTGAAGCTTTCTTT; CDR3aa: CASSLPGSYTEAFF
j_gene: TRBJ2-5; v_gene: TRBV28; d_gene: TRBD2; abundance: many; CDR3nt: TGTGCCAGCACCCCCCCGCGGGGGTGGGAGACCCAGTACTTC; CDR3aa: CASTPPRGWETQYF
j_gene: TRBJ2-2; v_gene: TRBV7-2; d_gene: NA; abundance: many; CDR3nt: TGTGCCAGCAGCTTAGTCGACTTAGTAGTTGCCACCGGGGAGCTGTTTTTT; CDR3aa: CASSLVDLVVATGELFF
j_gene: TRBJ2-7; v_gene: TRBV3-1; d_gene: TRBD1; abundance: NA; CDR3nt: TGTGCCAGCAGCAACCGGGACAGGGGGCACGAGCAGTACTTC; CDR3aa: CASSNRDRGHEQYF
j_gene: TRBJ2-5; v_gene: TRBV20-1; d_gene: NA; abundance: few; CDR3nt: TGCAGTGCTAGGGTACTAGGCGGGACCCAGTACTTC; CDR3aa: CSARVLGGTQYF
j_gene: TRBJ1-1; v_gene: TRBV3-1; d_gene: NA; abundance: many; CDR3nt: TGTGCCAGCAGCCGTGTCAGGGCTGACACTGAAGCTTTCTTT; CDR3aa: CASSRVRADTEAFF
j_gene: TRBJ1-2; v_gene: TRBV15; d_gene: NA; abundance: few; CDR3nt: TGTGCCACCAGCACGGGCGGGGGAAACAACTATGGCTACACCTTC; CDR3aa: CATSTGGGNNYGYTF
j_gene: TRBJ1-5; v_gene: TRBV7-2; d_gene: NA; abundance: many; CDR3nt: TGTGCCAGCAGCTTAGTAGGAGGTCAGAATCAGCCCCAGCATTTT; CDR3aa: CASSLVGGQNQPQHF
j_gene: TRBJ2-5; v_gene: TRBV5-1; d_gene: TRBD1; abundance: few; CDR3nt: TGCGCCAGCAGCAAGGCCGGGACAGGGGCGGAAGAGACCCAGTACTTC; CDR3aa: CASSKAGTGAEETQYF
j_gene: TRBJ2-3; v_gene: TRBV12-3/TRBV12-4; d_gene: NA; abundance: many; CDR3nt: TGTGCCAGCAGACAGGGTTTGACAGATACGCAGTATTTT; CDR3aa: CASRQGLTDTQYF
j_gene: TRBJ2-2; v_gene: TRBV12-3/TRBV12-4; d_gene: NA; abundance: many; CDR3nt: TGTGCCAGCAGTTTATTCGGCGGGGAGCTGTTTTTT; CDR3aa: CASSLFGGELFF